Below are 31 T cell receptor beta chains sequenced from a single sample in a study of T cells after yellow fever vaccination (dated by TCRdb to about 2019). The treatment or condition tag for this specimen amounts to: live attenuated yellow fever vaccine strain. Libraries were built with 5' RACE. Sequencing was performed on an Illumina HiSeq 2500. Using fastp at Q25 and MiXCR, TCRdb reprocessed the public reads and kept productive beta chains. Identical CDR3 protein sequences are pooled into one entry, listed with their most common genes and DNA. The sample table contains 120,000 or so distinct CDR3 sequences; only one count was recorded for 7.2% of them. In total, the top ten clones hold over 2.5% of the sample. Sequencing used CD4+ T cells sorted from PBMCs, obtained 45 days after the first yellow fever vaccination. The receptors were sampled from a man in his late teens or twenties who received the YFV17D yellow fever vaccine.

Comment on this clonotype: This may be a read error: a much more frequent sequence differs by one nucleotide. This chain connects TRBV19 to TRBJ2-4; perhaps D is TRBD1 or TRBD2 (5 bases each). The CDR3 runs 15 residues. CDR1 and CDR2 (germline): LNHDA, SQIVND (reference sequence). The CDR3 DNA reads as TGTGCCAAACTACAACCGGGGCAGTCCAAAAACATTCTGTACTTC. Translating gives CAKLQPGQSKNILYF.

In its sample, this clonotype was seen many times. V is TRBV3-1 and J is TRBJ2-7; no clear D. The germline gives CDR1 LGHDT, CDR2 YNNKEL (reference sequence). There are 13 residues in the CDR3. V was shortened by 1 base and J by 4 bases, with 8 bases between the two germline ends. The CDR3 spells CASSQVDGYEQYF. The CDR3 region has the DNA TGTGCCAGCAGCCAAGTGGACGGTTACGAGCAGTACTTC.

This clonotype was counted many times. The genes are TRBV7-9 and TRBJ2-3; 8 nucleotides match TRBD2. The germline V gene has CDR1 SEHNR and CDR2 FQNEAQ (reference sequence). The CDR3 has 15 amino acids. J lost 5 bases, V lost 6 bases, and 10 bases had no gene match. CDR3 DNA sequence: TGTGCCAGCAGTTTCCCGGGGGGGGCCGGAGATACGCAGTATTTT. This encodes CASSFPGGAGDTQYF.

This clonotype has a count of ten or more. The CDR3 protein is CASSRLAAQETQYF. The CDR3 DNA sequence: TGTGCCAGCAGCCGACTAGCGGCTCAAGAGACCCAGTACTTC. The chain links TRBV5-6 to TRBJ2-5; 9 bases agree with TRBD2. This CDR3 has 14 amino acids. The J segment lost 2 bases and the V segment lost 4 bases, leaving 3 bases of the junction unmatched. Germline CDR1 SGHDT, CDR2 YYEEEE.

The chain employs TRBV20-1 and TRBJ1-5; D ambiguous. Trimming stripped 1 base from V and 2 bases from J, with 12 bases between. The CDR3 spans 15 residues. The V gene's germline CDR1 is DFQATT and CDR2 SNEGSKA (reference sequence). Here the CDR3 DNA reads TGCAGTGCTAGAGGAAGCCAGTTGGGCAATCAGCCCCAGCATTTT. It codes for CSARGSQLGNQPQHF.

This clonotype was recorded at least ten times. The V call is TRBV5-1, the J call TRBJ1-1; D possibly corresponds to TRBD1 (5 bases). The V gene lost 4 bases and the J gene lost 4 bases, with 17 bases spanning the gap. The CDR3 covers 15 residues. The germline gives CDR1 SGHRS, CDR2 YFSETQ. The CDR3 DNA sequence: TGCGCCAGCAGCCAAGGGACCTCTGCCGGCACTGAAGCTTTCTTT. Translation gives CASSQGTSAGTEAFF.

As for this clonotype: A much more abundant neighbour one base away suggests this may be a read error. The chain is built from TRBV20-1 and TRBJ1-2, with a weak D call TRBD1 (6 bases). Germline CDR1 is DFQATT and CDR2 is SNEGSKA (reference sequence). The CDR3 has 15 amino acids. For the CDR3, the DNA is TGCCTTCCCCCTTCGTCGGGGCAGGGGATCTATGACTACACCTTC. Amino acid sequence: CLPPSSGQGIYDYTF.

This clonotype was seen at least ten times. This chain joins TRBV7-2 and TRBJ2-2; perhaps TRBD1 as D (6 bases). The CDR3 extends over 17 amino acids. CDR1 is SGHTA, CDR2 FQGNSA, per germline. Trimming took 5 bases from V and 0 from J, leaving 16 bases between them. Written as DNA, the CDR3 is TGTGCCAGCAGCGCACAGCCGGGACAAACGAACACCGGGGAGCTGTTTTTT. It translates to CASSAQPGQTNTGELFF.

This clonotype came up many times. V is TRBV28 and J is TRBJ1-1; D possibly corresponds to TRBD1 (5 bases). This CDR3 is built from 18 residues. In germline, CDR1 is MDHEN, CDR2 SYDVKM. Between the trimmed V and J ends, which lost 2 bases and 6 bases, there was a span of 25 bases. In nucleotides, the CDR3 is TGTGCCAGCAGTTTACTGCAGGGAAGAGGAGGCGTGTTGGCTGAAGCTTTCTTT. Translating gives CASSLLQGRGGVLAEAFF.

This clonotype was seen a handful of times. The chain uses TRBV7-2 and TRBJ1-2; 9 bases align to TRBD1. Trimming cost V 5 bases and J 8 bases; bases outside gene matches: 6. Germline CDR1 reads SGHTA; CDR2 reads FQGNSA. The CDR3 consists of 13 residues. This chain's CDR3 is CASSRGQGRGYTF. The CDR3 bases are TGTGCCAGCAGCCGGGGACAGGGAAGGGGCTACACCTTC.

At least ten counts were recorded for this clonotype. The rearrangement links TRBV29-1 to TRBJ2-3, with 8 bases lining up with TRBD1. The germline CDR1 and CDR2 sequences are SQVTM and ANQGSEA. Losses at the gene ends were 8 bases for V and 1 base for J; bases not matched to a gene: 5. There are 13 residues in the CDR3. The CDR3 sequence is CSFGQGGTDTQYF. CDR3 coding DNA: TGCAGCTTCGGACAGGGCGGCACAGATACGCAGTATTTT.

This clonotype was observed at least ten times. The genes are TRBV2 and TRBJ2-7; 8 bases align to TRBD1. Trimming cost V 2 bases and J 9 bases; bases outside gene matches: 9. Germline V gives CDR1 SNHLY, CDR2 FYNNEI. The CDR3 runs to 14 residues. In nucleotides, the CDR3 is TGTGCCAGCAGTGAATCTCCAGGGGGCATTCGGCAGTACGTC. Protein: CASSESPGGIRQYV.

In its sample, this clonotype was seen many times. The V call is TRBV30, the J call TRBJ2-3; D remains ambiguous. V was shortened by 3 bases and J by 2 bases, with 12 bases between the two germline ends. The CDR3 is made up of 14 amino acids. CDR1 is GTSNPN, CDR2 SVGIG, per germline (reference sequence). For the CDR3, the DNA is TGTGCCTGGAGCGTGGGCTCTCACACAGATACGCAGTATTTT. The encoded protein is CAWSVGSHTDTQYF.

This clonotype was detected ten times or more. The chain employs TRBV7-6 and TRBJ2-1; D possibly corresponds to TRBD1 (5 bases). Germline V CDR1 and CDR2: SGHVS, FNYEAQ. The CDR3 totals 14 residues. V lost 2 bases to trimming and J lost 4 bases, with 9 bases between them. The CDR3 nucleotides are TGTGCCAGCAGCTTACCAGGGAAGTACAATGAGCAGTTCTTC. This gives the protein CASSLPGKYNEQFF.

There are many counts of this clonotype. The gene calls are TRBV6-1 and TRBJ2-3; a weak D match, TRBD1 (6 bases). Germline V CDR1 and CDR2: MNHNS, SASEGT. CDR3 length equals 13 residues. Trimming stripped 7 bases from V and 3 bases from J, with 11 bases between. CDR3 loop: CASIGRGTDTQYF. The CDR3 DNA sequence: TGTGCCAGCATTGGCAGGGGTACAGATACGCAGTATTTT.

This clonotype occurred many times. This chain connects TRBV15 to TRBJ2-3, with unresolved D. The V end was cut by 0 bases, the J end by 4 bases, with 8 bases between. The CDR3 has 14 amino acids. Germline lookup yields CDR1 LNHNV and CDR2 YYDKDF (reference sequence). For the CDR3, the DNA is TGTGCCACCAGCAGAGAAGAGTGGGCAGATACGCAGTATTTT. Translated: CATSREEWADTQYF.

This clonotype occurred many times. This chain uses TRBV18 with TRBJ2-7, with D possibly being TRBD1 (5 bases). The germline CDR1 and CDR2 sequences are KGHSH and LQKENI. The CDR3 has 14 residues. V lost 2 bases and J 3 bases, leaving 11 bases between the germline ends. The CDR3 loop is CASSPGQGYYEQYF. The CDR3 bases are TGTGCCAGCTCACCAGGACAAGGCTACTACGAGCAGTACTTC.

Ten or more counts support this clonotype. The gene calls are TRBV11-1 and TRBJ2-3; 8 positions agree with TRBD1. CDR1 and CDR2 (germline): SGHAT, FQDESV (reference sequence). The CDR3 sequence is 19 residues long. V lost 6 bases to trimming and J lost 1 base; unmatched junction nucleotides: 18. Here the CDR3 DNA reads TGTGCCAGCAGATTAAAAAAGTCGGACAGGGAGGAGGGCACAGATACGCAGTATTTT. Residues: CASRLKKSDREEGTDTQYF.

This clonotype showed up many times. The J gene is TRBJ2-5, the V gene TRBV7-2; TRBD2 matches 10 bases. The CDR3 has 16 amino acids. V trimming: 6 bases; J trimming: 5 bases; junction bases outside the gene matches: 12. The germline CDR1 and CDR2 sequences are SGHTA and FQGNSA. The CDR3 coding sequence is TGTGCCAGCAGATTGACTAGCGGGCTGACGGGGGAGACCCAGTACTTC. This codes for CASRLTSGLTGETQYF.

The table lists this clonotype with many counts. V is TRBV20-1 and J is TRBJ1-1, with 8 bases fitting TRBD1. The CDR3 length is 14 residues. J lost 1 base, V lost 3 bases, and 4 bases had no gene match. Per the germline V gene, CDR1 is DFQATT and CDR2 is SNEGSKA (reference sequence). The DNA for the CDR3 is TGCAGTGCTAGCAGGACAGGGAGGAACACTGAAGCTTTCTTT. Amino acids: CSASRTGRNTEAFF.

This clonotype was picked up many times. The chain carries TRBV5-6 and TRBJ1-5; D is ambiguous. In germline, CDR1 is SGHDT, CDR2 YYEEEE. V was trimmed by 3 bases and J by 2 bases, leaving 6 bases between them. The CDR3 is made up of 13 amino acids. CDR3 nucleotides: TGTGCCAGCAGCTCGGGCCGCAATCAGCCCCAGCATTTT. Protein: CASSSGRNQPQHF.

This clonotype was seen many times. CDR3 sequence: CASSPQVTGELFF. The DNA of the CDR3 is TGTGCCAGCAGCCCCCAGGTCACCGGGGAGCTGTTTTTT. The J gene is TRBJ2-2, the V gene TRBV7-3; no clear D gene. V lost 5 bases and J lost 4, with 8 bases in between. The germline V gene has CDR1 SGHTA and CDR2 FQGTGA. The CDR3 is made up of 13 amino acids.

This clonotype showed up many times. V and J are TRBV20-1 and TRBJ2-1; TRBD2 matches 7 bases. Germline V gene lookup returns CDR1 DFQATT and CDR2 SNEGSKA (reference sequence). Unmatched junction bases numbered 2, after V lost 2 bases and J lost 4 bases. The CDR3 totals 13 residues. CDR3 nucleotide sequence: TGCAGTGCTAGACCTAGCGGATACAATGAGCAGTTCTTC. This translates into CSARPSGYNEQFF.

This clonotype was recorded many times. As DNA, the CDR3 is TGCGCCAGCAGCTTGGAAGGCAATAATCAGCCCCAGCATTTT. It yields the protein CASSLEGNNQPQHF. The gene calls are TRBV5-1 and TRBJ1-5, with no clear D. CDR3 length: 14 amino acids. CDR1 is SGHRS and CDR2 is YFSETQ in the germline V gene. Between the trimmed V and J ends, which lost 0 bases and 4 bases, there was a span of 8 bases.

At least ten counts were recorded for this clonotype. DNA for the CDR3: TGTGCCAGGGGGGCACGTAGCAATCAGCCCCAGCATTTT. Translated, it gives CARGARSNQPQHF. This sequence joins TRBV9 and TRBJ1-5; a possible D gene is TRBD1 (6 bases). The germline CDR1 and CDR2 sequences are SGDLS and YYNGEE. V was clipped by 8 bases and J by 0 bases, with 9 bases between them. The CDR3 loop spans 13 amino acids.

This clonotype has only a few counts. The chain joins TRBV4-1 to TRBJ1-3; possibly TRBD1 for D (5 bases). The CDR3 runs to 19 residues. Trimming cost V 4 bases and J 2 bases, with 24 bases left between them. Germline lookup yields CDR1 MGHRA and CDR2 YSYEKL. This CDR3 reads CASSRLESQGYTAGNTIYF. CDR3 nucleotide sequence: TGCGCCAGCAGCCGCCTTGAGTCCCAGGGATATACGGCTGGAAACACCATATATTTT.

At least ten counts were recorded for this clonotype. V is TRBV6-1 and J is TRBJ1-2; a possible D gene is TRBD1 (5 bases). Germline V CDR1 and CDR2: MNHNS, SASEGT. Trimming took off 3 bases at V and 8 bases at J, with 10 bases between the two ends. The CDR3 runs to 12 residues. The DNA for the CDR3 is TGTGCCAGCAGTGACCTGGGACGCGGCTACACCTTC. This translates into CASSDLGRGYTF.

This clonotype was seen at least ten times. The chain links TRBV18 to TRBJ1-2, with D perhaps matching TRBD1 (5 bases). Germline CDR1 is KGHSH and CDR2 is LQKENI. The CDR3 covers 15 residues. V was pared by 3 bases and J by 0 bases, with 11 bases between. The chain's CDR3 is CASSPVGDPNYGYTF. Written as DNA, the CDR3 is TGTGCCAGCTCACCGGTGGGGGACCCTAACTATGGCTACACCTTC.

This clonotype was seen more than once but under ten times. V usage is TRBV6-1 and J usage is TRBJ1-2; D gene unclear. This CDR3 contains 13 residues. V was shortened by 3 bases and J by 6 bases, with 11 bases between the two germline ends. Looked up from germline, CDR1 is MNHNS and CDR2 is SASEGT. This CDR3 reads CASSEVPMHGYTF. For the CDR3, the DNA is TGTGCCAGCAGTGAGGTCCCCATGCATGGCTACACCTTC.

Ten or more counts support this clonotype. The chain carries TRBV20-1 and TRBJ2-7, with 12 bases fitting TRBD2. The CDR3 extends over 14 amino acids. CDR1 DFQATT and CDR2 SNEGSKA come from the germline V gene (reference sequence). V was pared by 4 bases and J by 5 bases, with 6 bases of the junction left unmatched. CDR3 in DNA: TGCAGTGCTATCGTCCCTAGCGGGAGGGACGAGCAGTACTTC. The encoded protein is CSAIVPSGRDEQYF.

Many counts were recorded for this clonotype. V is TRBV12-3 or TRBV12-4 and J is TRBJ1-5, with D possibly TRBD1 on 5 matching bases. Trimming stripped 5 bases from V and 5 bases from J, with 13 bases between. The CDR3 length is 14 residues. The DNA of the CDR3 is TGTGCCAGCAGTGGCGGATGGGGGGATCAGCCCCAGCATTTT. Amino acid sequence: CASSGGWGDQPQHF.